The entry below describes one TCR beta chain. This sample was taken from a study of CD8+ T cells in alopecia areata. RNA was extracted and reverse transcribed into cDNA as the sequencing template. Some clones are missing from TCRdb's copy, which holds only in-frame ones; the method was immunoSEQ multiplex PCR. The sample records over 95,000 clones, around 55% being singletons. Treatment specified: oral pan-JAK inhibitor, 5-10 mg twice daily. The V gene end was trimmed by 2 bases and the J gene end by 14 bases; junction bases not matched to a gene: 8. The germline gives CDR1 MNHEY, CDR2 SVGAGI. The CDR3 is 13 residues long.

This receptor was obtained from a human donor with alopecia areata. The rearrangement uses TRBV6-5 and TRBJ2-1; TRBD1 agrees at 8 bases. Here the sequenced sample was CD8+ T cells sorted from blood, taken at week 4, from a patient treated with tofacitinib. CDR3 sequence reads: CASSYQHPGQEFF. The CDR3 nucleotides are TGTGCCAGCAGTTACCAACATCCGGGACAGGAGTTCTTC.